The next 7 T cell receptor beta chains were all read from a single sample in a study of neurological immune-mediated disorders. TCRdb analysed the 5' RACE reads with MiXCR anew, one entry per CDR3 protein. The table shows approximately 38,000 distinct CDR3 sequences, with more than 9% occurring only once. Sequencing used CD4+ T cells from blood. These receptors all come from a woman in her 30s with HTLV-1-associated myelopathy (HAM/TSP).

Many counts were recorded for this clonotype. V is TRBV6-5 and J is TRBJ2-2; 10 bases line up with TRBD1. Germline lookup yields CDR1 MNHEY and CDR2 SVGAGI. Trimming took 2 bases from V and 7 from J; bases not matched to a gene: 1. The CDR3 runs to 14 residues. The CDR3 DNA follows: TGTGCCAGCAGTTACGGGACAGGGGTCGGGGAGCTGTTTTTT. Its translation: CASSYGTGVGELFF.

The table lists this clonotype with many counts. The J gene is TRBJ1-1, the V gene TRBV9; D is uncertain. This CDR3 comprises 13 residues. CDR1 is SGDLS and CDR2 is YYNGEE in the germline V gene. V shed 3 bases and J shed 5 bases, with 11 bases lying between them. Here the CDR3 reads CASSAEVNTEAFF. The DNA of the CDR3 is TGTGCCAGCAGCGCAGAGGTAAATACTGAAGCTTTCTTT. Full variable domain (outside the CDR3, taken from reference TRBV9 and TRBJ1-1): DSGVTQTPKHLITATGQRVTLRCSPRSGDLSVYWYQQSLDQGLQFLIQYYNGEERAKGNILERFSAQQFPDLHSELNLSSLELGDSALYFCASSAEVNTEAFFGQGTRLTVV.

In its sample, this clonotype was seen many times. The rearrangement uses TRBV18 and TRBJ2-3; D gene uncertain. Germline V lookup: CDR1 KGHSH, CDR2 LQKENI. Trimming took off 2 bases at V and 5 bases at J, with 8 bases between the two ends. The CDR3 has 13 residues. As DNA, the CDR3 is TGTGCCAGCTCACCATCCGGTATAGATACGCAGTATTTT. This translates into CASSPSGIDTQYF.

This clonotype was detected ten times or more. This chain connects TRBV5-1 to TRBJ1-2, with a weak D call TRBD1 (5 bases). Germline V gene sequence: CDR1 SGHRS, CDR2 YFSETQ. This CDR3 is built from 12 residues. The V and J ends lost 1 base and 8 bases respectively, with 9 bases between them. CDR3 nucleotide sequence: TGCGCCAGCAGCTTGCCGGACAACGGCTACACCTTC. This encodes CASSLPDNGYTF.

This clonotype was seen at least ten times. The chain employs TRBV7-9 and TRBJ1-1; D not certain. Germline-derived CDR1 and CDR2 are SEHNR and FQNEAQ (reference sequence). The V end lost 0 bases, the J end lost 1 base, and 21 bases lay between the germline ends. This CDR3 has 19 amino acids. This CDR3 reads CASSLAWYQLSGSNTEAFF. The CDR3 DNA reads as TGTGCCAGCAGCTTAGCGTGGTACCAACTCTCGGGCTCGAACACTGAAGCTTTCTTT.

This clonotype was picked up many times. J is TRBJ2-2 and V is TRBV3-1; D call uncertain. The V end lost 3 bases, the J end lost 6 bases, and 8 bases lay between the germline ends. The V gene's germline CDR1 is LGHDT and CDR2 YNNKEL (reference sequence). The CDR3 covers 13 residues. CDR3 nucleotide sequence: TGTGCCAGCAGCCAGTCCCTGTCCGGGGAGCTGTTTTTT. Amino acids: CASSQSLSGELFF.

There are many counts of this clonotype. The chain combines TRBV5-1 with TRBJ1-1; 7 bases line up with TRBD1. The CDR3 is 15 residues long. J gave up 4 bases and V 0 bases, and 6 bases lay outside the gene matches. Germline V gene lookup returns CDR1 SGHRS and CDR2 YFSETQ. The CDR3 reads CASSLVGGLGTEAFF. CDR3 in DNA: TGCGCCAGCAGCTTGGTAGGGGGCTTAGGCACTGAAGCTTTCTTT.